This is a list of T cell receptor beta chains from one sample in a study of blood T cell repertoires in COVID-19. Data came from immunoSEQ multiplex PCR; TCRdb stores just in-frame clones and leaves some out. In the table there are some 170,000 clones, about 88% of which are singletons. Material: PBMCs or T cells enriched from blood (not recorded which). Receptors originate from a human donor with acute COVID-19. The donor label of this sample is uncertain. The CDR3 runs from the conserved cysteine through the conserved F or W. The order of the fields is J gene, D gene, clone size, V gene, CDR3 DNA, CDR3 protein. The D gene is left open where the match is weak. Size tells how often a clone was seen (once, few, many) or the class of an expanded clone, and some rows leave it out.

J gene: TRBJ1-5; D gene: TRBD1; clone size: NA; V gene: TRBV5-6; CDR3 DNA: TGTGCCAGCACCGGGGACAGCCCTTCGGGCAATCAGCCCCAGCATTTT; CDR3 protein: CASTGDSPSGNQPQHF
J gene: TRBJ1-3; D gene: NA; clone size: NA; V gene: TRBV11-2; CDR3 DNA: TGTGCCAGCAGCCACACAAGCTCTGGAAACACCATATATTTT; CDR3 protein: CASSHTSSGNTIYF
J gene: TRBJ2-2; D gene: NA; clone size: NA; V gene: TRBV30; CDR3 DNA: TGTGCCTGGAGTGTACCTGGGCCCCATGCAGGTTGGACCGGGGAGCTGTTTTTT; CDR3 protein: CAWSVPGPHAGWTGELFF
J gene: TRBJ2-7; D gene: TRBD2; clone size: few; V gene: TRBV6-5; CDR3 DNA: TGTGCCAGCAGAACATCGGGACTATCTGACGAGCAGTACTTC; CDR3 protein: CASRTSGLSDEQYF
J gene: TRBJ2-2; D gene: NA; clone size: NA; V gene: TRBV6-1; CDR3 DNA: TGTGCCAGCAGTGAAGCTGCAGGTTCGAACACCGGGGAGCTGTTTTTT; CDR3 protein: CASSEAAGSNTGELFF
J gene: TRBJ2-3; D gene: NA; clone size: NA; V gene: TRBV9; CDR3 DNA: TGTGCCAGCAGCGTAGCTCAGGGCCTGGCAGATACGCAGTATTTT; CDR3 protein: CASSVAQGLADTQYF
J gene: TRBJ1-1; D gene: NA; clone size: once; V gene: TRBV5-6; CDR3 DNA: TGTGCCAGCAGCCCCGTTTATGGCTCTGAAGCTTTCTTT; CDR3 protein: CASSPVYGSEAFF
J gene: TRBJ2-1; D gene: TRBD1; clone size: NA; V gene: TRBV30; CDR3 DNA: TGTGCCTGGAGTGATAGGACAGGGGTATGGGGTGAGCAGTTCTTC; CDR3 protein: CAWSDRTGVWGEQFF
J gene: TRBJ2-2; D gene: NA; clone size: NA; V gene: TRBV12-5; CDR3 DNA: TGTGCTAGTGGTTTAGAAAGGGGATTTACCGGGGAGCTGTTTTTT; CDR3 protein: CASGLERGFTGELFF
J gene: TRBJ2-1; D gene: TRBD2; clone size: once; V gene: TRBV5-6; CDR3 DNA: TGTGCCAGCAGTTCAGGAATCACCGGGGGGGATGAGCAGTTCTTC; CDR3 protein: CASSSGITGGDEQFF
J gene: TRBJ2-7; D gene: TRBD2; clone size: NA; V gene: TRBV18; CDR3 DNA: TGTGCCAGCTCAAAAAACGGCGGGGGGACCTACGAGCAGTACTTC; CDR3 protein: CASSKNGGGTYEQYF
J gene: TRBJ2-1; D gene: NA; clone size: NA; V gene: TRBV21-1; CDR3 DNA: TGTGCCAGCTCTGAAACTGACAGGGCCTACAATGAGCAGTTCTTC; CDR3 protein: CASSETDRAYNEQFF
J gene: TRBJ2-5; D gene: NA; clone size: NA; V gene: TRBV7-2; CDR3 DNA: TGTGCCAGCAGCCAGAATTTACAAGAGACCCAGTACTTC; CDR3 protein: CASSQNLQETQYF
J gene: TRBJ2-7; D gene: NA; clone size: NA; V gene: TRBV18; CDR3 DNA: TGTGCCAGCTCACCATTAGGACAAGGGTTCTCCTACGAGCAGTACTTC; CDR3 protein: CASSPLGQGFSYEQYF
J gene: TRBJ2-5; D gene: TRBD2; clone size: NA; V gene: TRBV7-9; CDR3 DNA: TGTGCCAGCAGCTTAGCTAGCGGGGGGCAAGAGACCCAGTACTTC; CDR3 protein: CASSLASGGQETQYF
J gene: TRBJ2-1; D gene: NA; clone size: NA; V gene: TRBV6-4; CDR3 DNA: TGTGCCAGCAGTGACAAGGCGGGGGCCGGGAGTGAGCAGTTCTTC; CDR3 protein: CASSDKAGAGSEQFF
J gene: TRBJ2-6; D gene: TRBD1; clone size: once; V gene: TRBV6-2/TRBV6-3; CDR3 DNA: TGTGCCAGCAGTATCCGGGACAGCGCCGAGTCAGGGGCCAACGTCCTGACTTTC; CDR3 protein: CASSIRDSAESGANVLTF
J gene: TRBJ2-5; D gene: NA; clone size: NA; V gene: TRBV29-1; CDR3 DNA: TGCAGCGTTGATCGGGGACACTATCAAGAGACCCAGTACTTC; CDR3 protein: CSVDRGHYQETQYF
J gene: TRBJ1-2; D gene: NA; clone size: NA; V gene: TRBV19; CDR3 DNA: TGTGCCAGTAGCCCGGGAGCCCTTGGTATACATGGCTACACCTTC; CDR3 protein: CASSPGALGIHGYTF
J gene: TRBJ2-2; D gene: TRBD2; clone size: NA; V gene: TRBV2; CDR3 DNA: TGTGCCAGCAGCCTAGCGGGGGGGCAGACCGGGGAGCTGTTTTTT; CDR3 protein: CASSLAGGQTGELFF
J gene: TRBJ2-1; D gene: TRBD1; clone size: NA; V gene: TRBV13; CDR3 DNA: TGTGCCAGCAGCCCGGGACAGATCAATGAGCAGTTCTTC; CDR3 protein: CASSPGQINEQFF
J gene: TRBJ1-5; D gene: NA; clone size: NA; V gene: TRBV19; CDR3 DNA: TGTGCCAGTAGGACAGATTATAGCAATCAGCCCCAGCATTTT; CDR3 protein: CASRTDYSNQPQHF
J gene: TRBJ1-4; D gene: NA; clone size: NA; V gene: TRBV10-3; CDR3 DNA: TGTGCCATCAGTGAGTCCTGGCAAGAAAAACTGTTTTTT; CDR3 protein: CAISESWQEKLFF
J gene: TRBJ2-7; D gene: NA; clone size: NA; V gene: TRBV18; CDR3 DNA: TGTGCCAGCTCACCACCCAGCAGGGGCACCTACGAGCAGTACTTC; CDR3 protein: CASSPPSRGTYEQYF
J gene: TRBJ1-3; D gene: TRBD1; clone size: NA; V gene: TRBV7-2; CDR3 DNA: TGTGCCAGCAGCTTAACAGGGGCTGGAAACACCATATATTTT; CDR3 protein: CASSLTGAGNTIYF
J gene: TRBJ1-1; D gene: TRBD1; clone size: NA; V gene: TRBV5-6; CDR3 DNA: TGTGCCAGCAGAGGACCGGGACAGAGGACTGAAGCTTTCTTT; CDR3 protein: CASRGPGQRTEAFF
J gene: TRBJ1-1; D gene: TRBD1; clone size: NA; V gene: TRBV7-9; CDR3 DNA: TGTGCCAGCAGCGAGCGAACAGGGGCGAACACTGAAGCTTTCTTT; CDR3 protein: CASSERTGANTEAFF
J gene: TRBJ1-1; D gene: TRBD1; clone size: NA; V gene: TRBV4-2; CDR3 DNA: TGTGCCAGCAGCCAAGTGGGGACAGGGGGAAGATTTGGGAACACTGAAGCTTTCTTT; CDR3 protein: CASSQVGTGGRFGNTEAFF
J gene: TRBJ2-2; D gene: NA; clone size: NA; V gene: TRBV4-2; CDR3 DNA: TGTGCCAGCAGCCAAGCGGGGGGCGCGAACACCGGGGAGCTGTTTTTT; CDR3 protein: CASSQAGGANTGELFF
J gene: TRBJ1-6; D gene: TRBD1; clone size: NA; V gene: TRBV27; CDR3 DNA: TGTGCCAGCAGTTCCGGGACAGGGAGAAATTCACCCCTCCACTTT; CDR3 protein: CASSSGTGRNSPLHF
J gene: TRBJ2-3; D gene: NA; clone size: NA; V gene: TRBV7-2; CDR3 DNA: TGTGCCAGCAGCTCCTTTAAGGGGTTCACAGATACGCAGTATTTT; CDR3 protein: CASSSFKGFTDTQYF